This passage covers 24 T cell receptor beta chains from one sample sequenced in a study of T cell changes during pregnancy in multiple sclerosis. Sequenced by immunoSEQ multiplex PCR; TCRdb stores in-frame clones only, minus some. The sample contains tens of thousands of clones, around 93% of which appear only once. Sequenced material: CD4+ T cells from peripheral blood mononuclear cells, taken after pregnancy. These receptors were collected from a female donor with multiple sclerosis, enrolled in a pregnancy study.

This rearrangement joins TRBV7-3 to TRBJ2-1, with 7 bases identical to TRBD1. CDR1 and CDR2 (germline): SGHTA, FQGTGA. CDR3 length: 15 amino acids. V trimming: 5 bases; J trimming: 5 bases; junction bases outside the gene matches: 9. The CDR3 here is CASSRLQGWHNEQFF. In DNA form, the CDR3 reads TGTGCCAGCAGCCGCCTACAGGGGTGGCACAATGAGCAGTTCTTC.

This clone has a single count. The chain is built from TRBV6-1 and TRBJ2-7; D not certain. Germline CDR1 is MNHNS and CDR2 is SASEGT. This CDR3 region has 12 residues. Trimming pared 7 bases from V and 4 bases from J, leaving 11 bases between. The CDR3 here is CASTGGIYEQYF. The CDR3 region has the DNA TGTGCCAGCACCGGCGGTATTTACGAGCAGTACTTC.

The chain uses TRBV10-3 and TRBJ2-7; D perhaps matches TRBD2 (6 bases). This CDR3 is built from 12 residues. CDR1 ENHRY and CDR2 SYGVKD come from the germline V gene. Between the trimmed V and J ends, which lost 6 bases and 12 bases, there was a span of 18 bases. The CDR3 here is CAISFDGSQGYF. In DNA, the CDR3 is TGTGCCATCAGCTTTGACGGGAGTCAGGGGTACTTC.

The rearrangement uses TRBV5-6 and TRBJ2-3; D perhaps matches TRBD1 (6 bases). The CDR3 has 16 residues. Trimming pared 6 bases from V and 0 bases from J, leaving 17 bases between. The germline CDR1 and CDR2 sequences are SGHDT and YYEEEE. CDR3: CASNPKTGHSTDTQYF. The CDR3 DNA reads as TGTGCCAGCAACCCGAAGACAGGCCATAGCACAGATACGCAGTATTTT.

The chain couples TRBV27 to TRBJ2-3; TRBD2 matches at 9 bases. The CDR3 has 16 amino acids. The V segment lost 1 base and the J segment 0 bases; nucleotides outside the gene matches: 2. The V gene's germline CDR1 is MNHEY and CDR2 SMNVEV (reference sequence). For the CDR3, the DNA is TGTGCCAGCAGTTTATATCTAGCGGGAAGCACAGATACGCAGTATTTT. Its translation is CASSLYLAGSTDTQYF.

The rearrangement joins TRBV5-1 to TRBJ2-5; 10 bases map to TRBD2. The germline V gene has CDR1 SGHRS and CDR2 YFSETQ. CDR3 size: 16 residues. J was trimmed by 1 base and V by 0 bases; bases with no gene match: 3. The CDR3 sequence is CASSLGLAGIQETQYF. CDR3 nucleotides: TGCGCCAGCAGCTTGGGACTAGCGGGCATCCAAGAGACCCAGTACTTC.

The rearrangement joins TRBV18 to TRBJ2-7; D is unclear. Between the trimmed V and J ends, which lost 3 bases and 2 bases, there was a span of 8 bases. The CDR3 extends over 13 amino acids. The germline gives CDR1 KGHSH, CDR2 LQKENI. The CDR3 DNA reads TGTGCCAGCTCACCCGGTTCGGCCTACGAGCAGTACTTC. Protein: CASSPGSAYEQYF.

The CDR3 here is CASSRGQVTTGELFF. As DNA, the CDR3 is TGTGCCAGCAGCCGCGGACAGGTTACGACCGGGGAGCTGTTTTTT. This chain links TRBV6-6 with TRBJ2-2; TRBD1 matches 7 bases. CDR1 MNHNY and CDR2 SVGAGI come from the germline V gene (reference sequence). With 6 bases clipped from V and 5 bases from J, the junction kept 9 bases outside the gene matches. The CDR3 spans 15 residues.

The chain employs TRBV27 and TRBJ2-1; maybe TRBD2 (6 bases). With 7 bases removed from V and 0 bases from J, the gap between germline ends came to 19 bases. The CDR3 is made up of 17 amino acids. Germline V CDR1 and CDR2: MNHEY, SMNVEV (reference sequence). CDR3 in amino acids: CASKRVTPMSSYNEQFF. CDR3 nucleotides: TGTGCCAGCAAGCGGGTAACCCCCATGAGCTCCTACAATGAGCAGTTCTTC.

V gene TRBV15 combines with J gene TRBJ2-2, with D perhaps TRBD2 (5 bases). Deletions cut 5 bases from V and 8 bases from J, with 9 bases between. The germline V gene encodes CDR1 LNHNV and CDR2 YYDKDF (reference sequence). There are 12 residues in the CDR3. The DNA for the CDR3 is TGTGCCACCAGCTTGCGGGCTGGGGAGCTGTTTTTT. Protein sequence: CATSLRAGELFF.

J is TRBJ2-1 and V is TRBV7-2; no reliable D call. This CDR3 contains 16 residues. Trimming removed 1 base from V and 4 bases from J, with 14 bases in between. Germline CDR1 is SGHTA and CDR2 is FQGNSA. Here the CDR3 DNA reads TGTGCCAGCAGCTTAGTGGCAGGCAAGACGTACAATGAGCAGTTCTTC. Translating it yields CASSLVAGKTYNEQFF.

This chain uses TRBV19 with TRBJ2-5; D might be TRBD2 (7 bases). Germline CDR1 LNHDA, CDR2 SQIVND (reference sequence). Trimming shortened V by 4 bases and J by 3 bases, and 18 bases separated the two germline ends. The CDR3 sequence is 16 residues long. CDR3 nucleotide sequence: TGTGCCAGTAGTACCCAAGGGGGGGTCATAGAAGAGACCCAGTACTTC. Translated, it gives CASSTQGGVIEETQYF.

V gene TRBV4-2 combines with J gene TRBJ2-3; 12 bases are shared with TRBD2. This CDR3 comprises 19 residues. Germline trimming cut 5 bases from V and 4 bases from J; bases unmatched to any gene: 16. Looked up from germline, CDR1 is LGHNA and CDR2 is YNFKEQ. The CDR3 coding sequence is TGTGCCAGCAGCGCCGGGGCTAGCGGGAGGGCCGTCGGGCCAGATACGCAGTATTTT. Amino acid sequence: CASSAGASGRAVGPDTQYF.

V and J are TRBV5-4 and TRBJ2-3; the match to TRBD2 covers 7 bases. The J segment lost 4 bases and the V segment lost 4 bases, leaving 15 bases of the junction unmatched. The V gene's germline CDR1 is SGHNT and CDR2 YYREEE (reference sequence). This CDR3 has 17 residues. The CDR3 DNA reads TGTGCCAGCAGCCCAGTCGGGCGGGAGACCGGCGCAGATACGCAGTATTTT. As protein: CASSPVGRETGADTQYF. Full variable domain (missing parts from reference TRBV5-4 and TRBJ2-3): ETGVTQSPTHLIKTRGQQVTLRCSSQSGHNTVSWYQQALGQGPQFIFQYYREEENGRGNFPPRFSGLQFPNYSSELNVNALELDDSALYLCASSPVGRETGADTQYFGPGTRLTVL.

The chain has TRBV6-5 and TRBJ2-7; TRBD1 aligns across 8 bases. Germline CDR1 reads MNHEY; CDR2 reads SVGAGI. V lost 0 bases and J lost 6; bases outside the gene matches: 4. This CDR3 comprises 14 residues. The CDR3 region is CASSYSDREAEQYF. For the CDR3, the DNA is TGTGCCAGCAGTTACTCGGACAGGGAGGCCGAGCAGTACTTC.

The J gene is TRBJ2-6, the V gene TRBV7-2; no reliable D call. CDR1 SGHTA and CDR2 FQGNSA come from the germline V gene. V shed 5 bases and J shed 2 bases, with 10 bases lying between them. CDR3 length equals 15 residues. CDR3 loop: CASSRPQAGANVLTF. In nucleotides, the CDR3 is TGTGCCAGCAGCCGACCCCAGGCTGGGGCCAACGTCCTGACTTTC.

The J gene is TRBJ1-1, the V gene TRBV19; 10 bases are a match to TRBD1. Trimming took 6 bases from V and 3 from J; bases not matched to a gene: 10. The CDR3 contains 16 residues. CDR1 is LNHDA and CDR2 is SQIVND in the germline V gene (reference sequence). In DNA form, the CDR3 reads TGTGCCAGTAGCCAAGGGACAGGGGTTTTATACACTGAAGCTTTCTTT. It is translated as CASSQGTGVLYTEAFF.

The V and J genes are TRBV18 and TRBJ2-5, with D tentatively TRBD1 (5 bases). Trimming removed 4 bases at V and 5 bases at J, with 11 bases between. CDR3 length equals 13 residues. CDR1 KGHSH and CDR2 LQKENI come from the germline V gene. CDR3 loop: CASSQGVSETQYF. CDR3 sequence (DNA): TGTGCCAGCTCACAAGGGGTTTCGGAGACCCAGTACTTC.

The chain couples TRBV19 to TRBJ2-5; D is perhaps TRBD2 (5 bases). The CDR3 contains 14 residues. V lost 5 bases, J lost 0 bases, and 10 bases lay in between. Germline CDR1 is LNHDA and CDR2 is SQIVND (reference sequence). The CDR3 nucleotides read TGTGCCAGTAGTCATCTAGCAAACCAAGAGACCCAGTACTTC. Translation gives CASSHLANQETQYF.

The chain joins TRBV5-1 to TRBJ2-3, with 9 bases that match TRBD2. This CDR3 is 17 amino acids long. The germline V gene encodes CDR1 SGHRS and CDR2 YFSETQ. The V and J ends lost 1 base and 0 bases, in that order; junction bases with no gene match: 6. The CDR3 region is CASSLFSSGMSTDTQYF. The CDR3 nucleotides are TGCGCCAGCAGCTTGTTTTCTAGCGGGATGAGCACAGATACGCAGTATTTT.

The chain links TRBV28 to TRBJ2-3, with TRBD2 matching 11 bases. The CDR3 totals 18 residues. V lost 7 bases, J lost 6 bases, and 18 bases stayed unmatched. The V gene's germline CDR1 is MDHEN and CDR2 SYDVKM. The CDR3 DNA follows: TGTGCCAGCAATCAAAGGGGAGGTAGCGGGGGGGGGCTGGATACGCAGTATTTT. Encoded protein: CASNQRGGSGGGLDTQYF.

This chain joins TRBV30 and TRBJ1-5; D remains unclear. V was clipped by 0 bases and J by 7 bases, with 16 bases between them. The CDR3 runs to 15 residues. In germline, CDR1 is GTSNPN, CDR2 SVGIG (reference sequence). The DNA of the CDR3 is TGTGCCTGGAGTGTACTCTCGAGGGTTAGCCAGCCCCAGCATTTT. Amino acids: CAWSVLSRVSQPQHF.

CDR3 DNA sequence: TGTGCCAGCAGTTCCGGGGAATTTCAAGAGACCCAGTACTTC. Its protein is CASSSGEFQETQYF. The V gene is TRBV28, the J gene TRBJ2-5, with D perhaps TRBD2 (5 bases). V lost 4 bases to trimming and J lost 2 bases, with 11 bases between them. Germline V gene lookup returns CDR1 MDHEN and CDR2 SYDVKM. The CDR3 contains 14 residues.

This CDR3 is CASRGEGDTGELFF. The CDR3 DNA reads as TGTGCCAGCAGGGGGGAGGGGGACACCGGGGAGCTGTTTTTT. The chain employs TRBV6-5 and TRBJ2-2, with D perhaps matching TRBD2 (7 bases). The germline gives CDR1 MNHEY, CDR2 SVGAGI. This CDR3 is built from 14 residues. Trimming removed 6 bases at V and 3 bases at J, with 11 bases between.